This T cell receptor (beta chain) was found in a study of cytomegalovirus exposure and HLA in healthy donors. The donors were members of the approximately 120-subject validation cohort (separate from the 666-subject first cohort). V lost 6 bases, J lost 5 bases, and 11 bases lay in between. Germline V gives CDR1 MDHEN, CDR2 SYDVKM. CDR3 length equals 13 residues. Sequencing used immunoSEQ multiplex PCR; TCRdb keeps in-frame clones, though not all of them. Of 89,000 or so clones listed, 93% are singletons. Sequencing input: PBMCs. The receptor comes from a woman aged 30 to 39 in good health and CMV-seropositive. The V call is TRBV28, the J call TRBJ1-5; D is unresolved. CDR3 sequence reads: CASRGYSDQPQHF. The CDR3 DNA follows: TGTGCCAGCAGGGGCTATTCGGATCAGCCCCAGCATTTT.